These T cell receptor beta chains were read from a single sample in a study of cytomegalovirus exposure and HLA in healthy donors. The repertoire was sequenced with immunoSEQ multiplex PCR; TCRdb's copy has only in-frame clones and lacks some. Recorded for this sample: under 100,000 clones. Material for sequencing was PBMCs. These receptors were taken from a man aged 25 to 40 in good health and CMV-seronegative. Each CDR3 is given with its conserved first and last residue. A D gene is named only where the DNA matches it firmly.

J gene	D gene	V gene	CDR3 DNA	CDR3 protein
TRBJ1-1	.	TRBV5-1	TGCGCCAGCAGCTTGGGGGTCGGGGGCACTGAAGCTTTCTTT	CASSLGVGGTEAFF
TRBJ2-1	TRBD1	TRBV5-4	TGTGCCAGCAGCCTCGGACAGGGGGCCTACAATGAGCAGTTCTTC	CASSLGQGAYNEQFF
TRBJ2-3	TRBD2	TRBV4-3	TGCGCCAGCAGCCGTCGGACTAGCGGGTGGGACACAGATACGCAGTATTTT	CASSRRTSGWDTDTQYF
TRBJ2-3	.	TRBV5-8	TGTGCCAGCAGCACAATAACAGATACGCAGTATTTT	CASSTITDTQYF
TRBJ1-1	TRBD1	TRBV6-5	TGTGCCAGCAGTTTCCGGGACAGCGCGTGGGCTTTCTTT	CASSFRDSAWAFF
TRBJ2-7	.	TRBV5-4	TGTGCCAGCAGCTTGGACAGGTCCTACGAGCAGTACTTC	CASSLDRSYEQYF
TRBJ1-5	TRBD1	TRBV19	TGTGCCAGTAGTCCCTACAGGGGGCCCAATCAGCCCCAGCATTTT	CASSPYRGPNQPQHF
TRBJ1-3	.	TRBV28	TGTGCCAGCAGTGAACTGGGGGCGTTCCGAGGCACCATATATTTT	CASSELGAFRGTIYF
TRBJ1-3	TRBD1	TRBV7-8	TGTGCCAGCAGCCCCCGCAGGGGGCGCAGGGCTGGAAACACCATATATTTT	CASSPRRGRRAGNTIYF
TRBJ1-1	.	TRBV9	TGTGCCAGCAGCGTAGGGAGCGGTACTGAAGCTTTCTTT	CASSVGSGTEAFF
TRBJ2-3	.	TRBV9	TGTGCCAGCAGCGCCCGGGGCACAGATACGCAGTATTTT	CASSARGTDTQYF
TRBJ2-4	.	TRBV30	TGTGCCTGGGCGCTGGGAGATGGTGGAGTGGAACTTCAGTACTTC	CAWALGDGGVELQYF
TRBJ1-1	.	TRBV4-2	TGTGCCAGCAGCCCTAGACCCAGAACGGCCTTCTCTGAAGCTTTCTTT	CASSPRPRTAFSEAFF
TRBJ2-7	.	TRBV7-9	TGTGCCAGCAGCCACATCCCGGGCAGGGAAACAGACGAGCAGTACTTC	CASSHIPGRETDEQYF
TRBJ2-3	TRBD1	TRBV7-7	TGTGCCAGCAGCGCGGGGACAGGGACAGATACGCAGTATTTT	CASSAGTGTDTQYF
TRBJ1-5	TRBD1	TRBV5-6	TGTGCCAGCAGCTTCGGGACAGGCTATGAGCCCCAGCATTTT	CASSFGTGYEPQHF
TRBJ2-3	TRBD2	TRBV25-1	TGTGCCAGCAGTGAGGGCCGGGAGGTGGGTACGCAGTATTTT	CASSEGREVGTQYF
TRBJ1-2	TRBD1	TRBV11-1	TGTGCCAGCAGCCGGTCTGGGACAGGGGGTGAGAATGGCTACACCTTC	CASSRSGTGGENGYTF
TRBJ1-1	.	TRBV2	TGTGCCAGCAGCGAAGGAGCGAACACTGAAGCTTTCTTT	CASSEGANTEAFF
TRBJ2-1	.	TRBV4-3	TGCGCCAGCAGCCAAGGTTTGGCCAATGAGCAGTTCTTC	CASSQGLANEQFF
TRBJ2-3	.	TRBV2	TGTGCCAGCAGTTCCCGACACACAGATACGCAGTATTTT	CASSSRHTDTQYF
TRBJ1-5	.	TRBV19	TGTGCCAGTAATGAGCGTGATAGCAATCAGCCCCAGCATTTT	CASNERDSNQPQHF
TRBJ1-2	.	TRBV7-9	TGTGCCAGCAGCTTTCAGGGCCCCCTCTATGGCCACACCTTC	CASSFQGPLYGHTF
TRBJ1-4	TRBD1	TRBV19	TGTGCCAGTAGTATGATAGGGACAGGAAATGAAAAACTGTTTTTT	CASSMIGTGNEKLFF
TRBJ2-3	.	TRBV5-1	TGCGCCAGCAGCTTGGATGCAAGAGTACAAGAGTGGACAGATGCGCAGTATTTT	CASSLDARVQEWTDAQYF
TRBJ2-3	.	TRBV5-4	TGTGCCAGCAGCCGGGAGAGCTTCGATACGCAGTATTTT	CASSRESFDTQYF
TRBJ1-5	.	TRBV19	TGTGCCAGTAGTATCAGGGACGGGGGTCAGCCCCAGCATTTT	CASSIRDGGQPQHF
TRBJ2-7	.	TRBV6-1	TGTGCCAGCAGTGAAGGACAGCTCTCCTACGAGCAGTACTTC	CASSEGQLSYEQYF
TRBJ2-1	.	TRBV19	TGTGCCAGTAGTATTAGGGGCAGAAACTCCTACAATGAGCAGTTCTTC	CASSIRGRNSYNEQFF
TRBJ1-2	.	TRBV13	TGTGCCAGCAGCGGACAGCCCCAGGGTCTTCCGTCTGGCTACACCTTC	CASSGQPQGLPSGYTF
TRBJ1-3	TRBD1	TRBV7-9	TGTGCCAGCAGCGGGGGGACAGGGGGAAGAAACACCATATATTTT	CASSGGTGGRNTIYF
TRBJ2-3	.	TRBV13	TGTGCCAGCAGCCCCCCCACTAGCACAGATACGCAGTATTTT	CASSPPTSTDTQYF
TRBJ1-1	.	TRBV4-1	TGCGCCAGCAGCCAAAGAGGCGGGACCAGCCACACTGAAGCTTTCTTT	CASSQRGGTSHTEAFF
TRBJ2-2	.	TRBV6-1	TGTGCCAGCAGTGAAGCGGACTGGCCCGGGGAGCTGTTTTTT	CASSEADWPGELFF
TRBJ2-7	.	TRBV6-1	TGTGCCAGCAGTGGGTACAACGCCTACGAGCAGTACTTC	CASSGYNAYEQYF
TRBJ2-5	.	TRBV6-1	TGTGCCAGCAACGTACAGGGCGAAGAGACCCAGTACTTC	CASNVQGEETQYF
TRBJ1-5	.	TRBV27	TGTGCCAGCAGGGGGGGTAGATATCAGCCCCAGCATTTT	CASRGGRYQPQHF
TRBJ1-2	TRBD1	TRBV27	TGTGCCAGCAGTCCGACAGGGCCTATGGGCTACACCTTC	CASSPTGPMGYTF
TRBJ2-7	.	TRBV6-6	TGTGCCAGCAGCCCAACAGGCTACGAGCAGTACTTC	CASSPTGYEQYF
TRBJ2-4	.	TRBV5-6	TGTGCCAGCAGCTTCAGTTACCTGCTCTTAGCCAAAAACATTCAGTACTTC	CASSFSYLLLAKNIQYF